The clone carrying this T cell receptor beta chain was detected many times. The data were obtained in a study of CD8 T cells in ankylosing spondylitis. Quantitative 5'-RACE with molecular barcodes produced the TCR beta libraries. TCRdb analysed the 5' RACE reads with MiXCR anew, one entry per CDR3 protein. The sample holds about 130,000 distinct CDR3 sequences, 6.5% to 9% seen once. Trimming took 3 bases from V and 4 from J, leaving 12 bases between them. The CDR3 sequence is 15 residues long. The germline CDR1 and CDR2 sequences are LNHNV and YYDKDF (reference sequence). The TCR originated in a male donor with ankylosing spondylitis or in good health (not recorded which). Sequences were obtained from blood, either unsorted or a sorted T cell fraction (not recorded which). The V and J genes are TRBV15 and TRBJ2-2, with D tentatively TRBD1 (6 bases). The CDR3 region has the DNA TGTGCCACCAGCAGCTCCGGGACACTCACCGGGGAGCTGTTTTTT. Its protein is CATSSSGTLTGELFF.